This T cell receptor (beta chain) emerged from a study of radiation and T cells in renal cell carcinoma. Time point here: blood 2 weeks post-SBRT. Stated treatment: 15 Gy SBRT to primary tumor, nephrectomy 4 weeks later. Losses at the gene ends were 0 bases for V and 1 base for J; bases not matched to a gene: 9. Germline V gives CDR1 LGHNA, CDR2 YSLEER. CDR3 length equals 19 residues. Assay used: immunoSEQ multiplex PCR; TCRdb lists only in-frame clones, some missing. This sample has more than 65,000 clones, with just over 85% found just once. This clonotype was obtained from a woman aged 50 to 60 with renal cell carcinoma. The sequencing used blood, collected from a patient whose treatment included radiotherapy and nephrectomy. The V and J genes are TRBV4-3 and TRBJ2-2; 9 bases are a match to TRBD2. The CDR3 region has the DNA TGCGCCAGCAGCCAAGATCCCTTCCGACTAGCGGTGAACACCGGGGAGCTGTTTTTT. Amino acid sequence: CASSQDPFRLAVNTGELFF.